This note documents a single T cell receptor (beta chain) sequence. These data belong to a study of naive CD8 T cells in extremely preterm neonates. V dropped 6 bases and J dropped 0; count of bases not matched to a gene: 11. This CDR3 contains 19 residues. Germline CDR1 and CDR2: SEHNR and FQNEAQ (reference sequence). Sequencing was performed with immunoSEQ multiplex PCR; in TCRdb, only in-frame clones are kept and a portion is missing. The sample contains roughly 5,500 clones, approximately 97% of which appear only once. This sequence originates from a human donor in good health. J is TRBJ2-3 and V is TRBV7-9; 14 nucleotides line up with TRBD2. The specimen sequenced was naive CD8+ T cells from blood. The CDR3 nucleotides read TGTGCCAGCAGACCGTGGACTAGCGGGGGGCTCACTAGCACAGATACGCAGTATTTT. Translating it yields CASRPWTSGGLTSTDTQYF.